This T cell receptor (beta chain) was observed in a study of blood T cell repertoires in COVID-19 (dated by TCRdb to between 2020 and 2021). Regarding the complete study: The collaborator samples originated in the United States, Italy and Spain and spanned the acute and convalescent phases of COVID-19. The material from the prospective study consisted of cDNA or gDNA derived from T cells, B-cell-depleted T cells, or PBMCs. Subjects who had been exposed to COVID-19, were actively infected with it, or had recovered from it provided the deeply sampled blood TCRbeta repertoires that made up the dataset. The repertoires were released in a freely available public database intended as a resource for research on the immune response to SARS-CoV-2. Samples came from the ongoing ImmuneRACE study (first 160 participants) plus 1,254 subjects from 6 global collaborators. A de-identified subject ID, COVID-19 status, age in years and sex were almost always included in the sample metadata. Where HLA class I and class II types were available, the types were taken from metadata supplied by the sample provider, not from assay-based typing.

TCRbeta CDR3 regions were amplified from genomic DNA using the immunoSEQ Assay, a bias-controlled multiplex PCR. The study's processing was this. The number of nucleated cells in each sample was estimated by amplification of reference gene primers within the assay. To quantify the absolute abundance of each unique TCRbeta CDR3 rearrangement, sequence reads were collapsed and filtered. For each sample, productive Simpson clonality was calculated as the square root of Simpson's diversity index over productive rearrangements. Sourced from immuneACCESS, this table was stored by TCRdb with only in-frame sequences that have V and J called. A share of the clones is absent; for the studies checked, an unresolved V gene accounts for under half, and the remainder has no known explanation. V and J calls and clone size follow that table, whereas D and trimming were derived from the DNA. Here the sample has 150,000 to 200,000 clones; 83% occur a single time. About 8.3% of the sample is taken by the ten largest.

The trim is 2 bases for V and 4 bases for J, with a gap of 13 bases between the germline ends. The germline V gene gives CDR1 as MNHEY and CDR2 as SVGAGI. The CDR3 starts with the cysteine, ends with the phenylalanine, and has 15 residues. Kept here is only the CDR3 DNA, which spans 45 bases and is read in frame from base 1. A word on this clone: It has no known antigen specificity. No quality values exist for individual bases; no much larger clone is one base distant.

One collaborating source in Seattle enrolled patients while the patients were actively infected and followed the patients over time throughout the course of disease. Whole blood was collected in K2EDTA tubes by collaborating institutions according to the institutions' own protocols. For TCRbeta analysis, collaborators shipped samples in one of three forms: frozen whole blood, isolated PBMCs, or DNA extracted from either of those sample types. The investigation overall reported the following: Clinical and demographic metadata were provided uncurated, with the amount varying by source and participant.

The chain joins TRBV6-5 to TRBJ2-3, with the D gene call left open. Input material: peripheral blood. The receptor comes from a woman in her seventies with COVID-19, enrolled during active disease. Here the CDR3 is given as CASSYNYDSPDTQYF. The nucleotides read TGTGCCAGCAGTTACAACTACGACTCTCCAGATACGCAGTATTTT.